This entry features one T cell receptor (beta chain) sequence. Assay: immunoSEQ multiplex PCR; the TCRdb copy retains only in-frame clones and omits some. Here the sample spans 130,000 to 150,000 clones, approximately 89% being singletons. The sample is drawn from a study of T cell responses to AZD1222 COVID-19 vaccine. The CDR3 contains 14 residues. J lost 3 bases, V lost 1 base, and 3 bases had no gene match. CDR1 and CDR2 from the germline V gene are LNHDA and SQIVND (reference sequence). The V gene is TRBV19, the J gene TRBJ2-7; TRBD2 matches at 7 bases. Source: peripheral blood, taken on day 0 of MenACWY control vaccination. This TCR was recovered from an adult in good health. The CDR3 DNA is TGTGCCAGTAGTATAGCGGGAGGCATCTACGAGCAGTACTTC. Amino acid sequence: CASSIAGGIYEQYF.